This T cell receptor (beta chain) was captured in a study of control samples from healthy donors and cancer patients. The CDR3 has 13 residues. The germline V gene encodes CDR1 SGHVS and CDR2 FQNEAQ. V lost 4 bases, J lost 1 base, and 8 bases lay in between. Libraries were prepared by immunoSEQ multiplex PCR; TCRdb keeps only in-frame clonotypes and omits some of them. The sample lists 150,000 to 200,000 clones, 88% occurring once. This clonotype was obtained from a woman aged 25 to 45 in good health. The V and J genes are TRBV7-8 and TRBJ2-7, with D perhaps given as TRBD1 or TRBD2 (6 bases each). Specimen: blood. In nucleotides, the CDR3 is TGTGCCAGCAGCTCGGGGGCTTCCTACGAGCAGTACTTC. As protein: CASSSGASYEQYF. Together with reference TRBV7-8 and TRBJ2-7, the CDR3 gives the full variable domain: GAGVSQSPRYKVAKRGQDVALRCDPISGHVSLFWYQQALGQGPEFLTYFQNEAQLDKSGLPSDRFFAERPEGSVSTLKIQRTQQEDSAVYLCASSSGASYEQYFGPGTRLTVT.